The clone carrying this T cell receptor (beta chain) occurred a few times. The antigen is unknown. This record belongs to a study of cytomegalovirus exposure and HLA in healthy donors. As for the study in general: Later analysis reported that the approximately 120 validation repertoires shared the platform of the roughly 680 first-cohort repertoires. Study-wide points: The authors confirmed in vitro that a few CMV-associated chains were specific for CMV antigens. Altogether, 150 to 200 TCR beta chains were recorded as cytomegalovirus-associated.

V lost 1 base and J lost 1; bases outside the gene matches: 3. The CDR3 sequence is 16 residues long. Germline CDR1 SGHAT, CDR2 FQNNGV. Assay used: immunoSEQ multiplex PCR; TCRdb lists only in-frame clones, some missing. The sample includes about 98,000 clones, about 88% of them seen just once. The sequence was obtained from a man aged 18 to 29 in good health and CMV-seropositive. The specimen sequenced was PBMCs. V is TRBV11-2 and J is TRBJ2-3, with 9 bases identical to TRBD2. This CDR3 is CASSLVAGGRTDTQYF. CDR3 DNA: TGTGCCAGCAGCTTAGTGGCGGGGGGGCGCACAGATACGCAGTATTTT.